The sample holds many counts of the clone carrying this T cell receptor (beta chain). This sample is part of a study of shared clonotypes between healthy human individuals. CDR3 size: 13 residues. From germline, CDR1 is SGHAT and CDR2 FQDESV (reference sequence). With 2 bases clipped from V and 3 bases from J, the junction kept 0 bases outside the gene matches. Unsorted PBMC DNA went through sequencing on ten immunoSEQ deep assay plates. Using immunoSEQ multiplex PCR, the repertoire was profiled, and TCRdb retains in-frame clones only, with some absent. This table has 500,000 to 650,000 clones, around 80% appearing once.

This sequence originates from a woman aged 35 to 49 in good health. Some clones in this sample may be carry-over from other donors' samples. Sequenced sample: PBMCs. The chain links TRBV11-1 to TRBJ1-2, with 7 nucleotides matching TRBD1. Written as DNA, the CDR3 is TGTGCCAGCAGCTTACAGGGGGACTATGGCTACACCTTC. As protein: CASSLQGDYGYTF.